This is a list of T cell receptor beta chains from one sample in a study of CD8+ T cells in alopecia areata. TCRdb's copy holds only in-frame clones and misses some; the assay was immunoSEQ multiplex PCR. The sample has fewer than 150,000 clones; roughly 80% are singletons. Specimen: CD8+ T cells sorted from blood, collected at week 4, from a patient treated with tofacitinib. The receptors shown here come from a human donor with alopecia areata. Both conserved end residues are part of each CDR3. Fields, in order: V gene, J gene, D gene, clone size, CDR3 protein, CDR3 DNA. The D gene is left open where the match is weak. Size is omitted from some rows. Given values are once, few, many or a class for expanded clones.

TRBV6-5	TRBJ2-1	.	.	CASSQGGTYNEQFF	TGTGCCTCCTCTCAGGGGGGAACCTACAATGAGCAGTTCTTC
TRBV5-1	TRBJ2-7	.	.	CASSAGTSEYF	TGCGCCAGCAGCGCGGGGACTTCGGAGTACTTC
TRBV11-2	TRBJ2-5	TRBD1	.	CASSSPGQGQETQYF	TGTGCCAGCAGCTCACCGGGACAGGGTCAAGAGACCCAGTACTTC
TRBV10-3	TRBJ2-2	TRBD1	.	CAISYGRDRNTGELFF	TGTGCCATCAGCTATGGTCGGGACAGGAACACCGGGGAGCTGTTTTTT
TRBV27	TRBJ2-7	TRBD1	once	CASSHGTGGAEQYF	TGTGCCAGCAGTCACGGGACAGGAGGTGCCGAGCAGTACTTC
TRBV15	TRBJ1-1	.	.	CATSRIRGRHVSDTEAFF	TGTGCCACCAGCAGGATCCGTGGTCGACATGTGTCGGACACTGAAGCTTTCTTT
TRBV5-1	TRBJ1-4	.	.	CASSQGQATNEKLFF	TGCGCCAGCAGCCAGGGACAAGCAACTAATGAAAAACTGTTTTTT
TRBV27	TRBJ2-7	.	.	CASSFSGQGPEQYF	TGTGCCAGCAGTTTTAGCGGCCAGGGTCCCGAGCAGTACTTC
TRBV5-6	TRBJ2-7	.	.	CASSLLSGQGYIYEQYF	TGTGCCAGCAGCTTGCTCAGCGGGCAGGGGTATATTTACGAGCAGTACTTC
TRBV7-2	TRBJ2-5	.	.	CASSLVSKGQETQYF	TGTGCCAGCAGCTTAGTAAGCAAGGGGCAAGAGACCCAGTACTTC
TRBV7-9	TRBJ2-1	.	.	CASSLEHEQFF	TGTGCCAGCAGCTTGGAGCATGAGCAGTTCTTC
TRBV4-1	TRBJ1-2	TRBD1	.	CASSQTGTGTNYGYTF	TGCGCCAGCAGCCAAACCGGGACAGGGACTAACTATGGCTACACCTTC
TRBV5-4	TRBJ2-7	.	.	CASSKPGRLSYEQYF	TGTGCCAGCAGCAAACCGGGTAGACTTTCCTACGAGCAGTACTTC
TRBV10-3	TRBJ1-1	.	.	CAISGEMNTEAFF	TGTGCCATCAGCGGGGAGATGAACACTGAAGCTTTCTTT
TRBV7-2	TRBJ2-5	TRBD2	.	CASSRSGGFHETQYF	TGTGCCAGCAGCCGTAGCGGGGGGTTTCACGAGACCCAGTACTTC
TRBV29-1	TRBJ2-7	.	.	CSVSDPNRPSYEQYF	TGCAGCGTCTCCGACCCGAACAGGCCTTCCTACGAGCAGTACTTC
TRBV29-1	TRBJ2-2	.	.	CSVPQDGNTGELFF	TGCAGCGTCCCTCAGGACGGGAACACCGGGGAGCTGTTTTTT
TRBV29-1	TRBJ2-7	.	.	CSVESSTETYEQYF	TGCAGCGTTGAATCGTCCACAGAGACCTACGAGCAGTACTTC
TRBV29-1	TRBJ2-3	.	.	CSVARDSGTLDTQYF	TGCAGCGTTGCCCGGGACTCTGGTACGTTGGATACGCAGTATTTT
TRBV29-1	TRBJ2-1	.	few	CSVEVLETPYNEQFF	TGCAGCGTTGAAGTGCTAGAAACCCCATACAATGAGCAGTTCTTC
TRBV5-5	TRBJ2-1	.	.	CASSLAGGSPQFF	TGTGCCAGCAGCTTGGCGGGCGGTTCCCCGCAGTTCTTC
TRBV30	TRBJ2-3	.	.	CAWILSTRADTQYF	TGTGCCTGGATTCTGTCGACCCGCGCAGATACGCAGTATTTT
TRBV6-4	TRBJ2-3	.	.	CASSTTGIATDTQYF	TGTGCCAGCAGTACTACAGGGATCGCCACAGATACGCAGTATTTT
TRBV7-9	TRBJ1-1	.	.	CASSSPQDTEAFF	TGTGCCAGCAGCTCCCCACAGGACACTGAAGCTTTCTTT
TRBV7-6	TRBJ2-7	TRBD2	.	CASSPWTSGDYEQYF	TGTGCCAGCAGCCCTTGGACTAGCGGGGACTACGAGCAGTACTTC
TRBV23-1	TRBJ1-5	.	few	CASSYPVNQPQHF	TGCGCCAGCAGTTACCCCGTCAATCAGCCCCAGCATTTT
TRBV30	TRBJ1-1	.	.	CAWSIGPGAFF	TGTGCCTGGAGTATTGGGCCAGGGGCTTTCTTT
TRBV7-8	TRBJ2-7	TRBD1	.	CASSSSRGSYEQYF	TGTGCCAGCAGCTCCTCCAGGGGGTCCTACGAGCAGTACTTC
TRBV10-3	TRBJ2-7	.	.	CAISEVALYEQYF	TGTGCCATCTCTGAGGTGGCTCTATACGAGCAGTACTTC
TRBV5-1	TRBJ2-3	TRBD1	.	CASSRGQLLSTDTQYF	TGCGCCAGCAGCCGGGGACAGTTACTTAGCACAGATACGCAGTATTTT
TRBV4-1	TRBJ1-1	.	.	CASSSSFPMNTEAFF	TGCGCCAGCAGCTCATCGTTCCCAATGAACACTGAAGCTTTCTTT
TRBV7-9	TRBJ2-5	TRBD1	.	CASSTTGTGKRETQYF	TGTGCCAGCAGCACCACCGGGACAGGGAAGCGAGAGACCCAGTACTTC
TRBV19	TRBJ1-4	.	.	CASSSGARNEKLFF	TGTGCCAGTAGTTCGGGGGCTAGGAATGAAAAACTGTTTTTT
TRBV7-9	TRBJ1-5	.	.	CASSLAPSGPNQPQHF	TGTGCCAGCAGCTTAGCCCCATCGGGACCAAATCAGCCCCAGCATTTT
TRBV12-5	TRBJ2-3	TRBD2	.	CASGNRDYRYTQYF	TGTGCTAGTGGTAATAGGGACTACAGGTATACGCAGTATTTT
TRBV4-1	TRBJ2-1	TRBD1	.	CASSQELGTGRNEQFF	TGCGCCAGCAGCCAAGAATTGGGGACAGGGAGAAATGAGCAGTTCTTC
TRBV4-1	TRBJ1-5	TRBD1	.	CASSQERSGGGQPQHF	TGCGCCAGCAGCCAAGAGAGGTCAGGGGGCGGTCAGCCCCAGCATTTT
TRBV4-3	TRBJ1-6	.	.	CASSQRRGDNSPLHF	TGCGCCAGCAGCCAAAGGAGGGGGGATAATTCACCCCTCCACTTT
TRBV2	TRBJ2-2	.	few	CASSPRVRELFF	TGTGCCAGCAGTCCGCGGGTTAGGGAGCTGTTTTTT
TRBV29-1	TRBJ2-1	.	.	CSVPVDSYNEQFF	TGCAGCGTCCCCGTAGACAGTTACAATGAGCAGTTCTTC
TRBV7-2	TRBJ2-1	.	.	CASSLAGREAAASYNEQFF	TGTGCCAGCAGCTTAGCAGGCAGGGAGGCGGCCGCGTCCTACAATGAGCAGTTCTTC
TRBV9	TRBJ1-6	TRBD1	.	CASSPGQSYNSPLHF	TGTGCCAGCAGCCCGGGACAGTCGTATAATTCACCCCTCCACTTT
TRBV7-9	TRBJ1-4	.	.	CASSVTGPNEKLFF	TGTGCCAGCAGCGTCACAGGGCCTAATGAAAAACTGTTTTTT
TRBV7-9	TRBJ2-5	TRBD2	once	CASSQDVAGSQETQYF	TGCGCCAGCAGCCAAGATGTAGCGGGGAGCCAAGAGACCCAGTACTTC
TRBV7-9	TRBJ1-1	TRBD1	once	CASSDGGQKNTEAFF	TGTGCCAGCAGCGACGGGGGACAGAAGAACACTGAAGCTTTCTTT